This T cell receptor beta chain was sequenced during a study of T cell responses to AZD1222 COVID-19 vaccine. Notes on the study in general: Dominant CD4 TCR responses targeted spike regions 160-218 and 743-854. Nearly half of spike-specific TCRs reportedly target unmutated variant regions.

CDR1 is LNHDA, CDR2 SQIVND, per germline (reference sequence). The CDR3 runs 14 residues. Trimming cost V 8 bases and J 0 bases, with 11 bases left between them. Concerning this clone: Its target is not known.

Sequencing used immunoSEQ multiplex PCR; TCRdb keeps in-frame clones, though not all of them. The sample includes approximately 130,000 clones, over 85% seen only once; the top ten take about 3.1%. The source was peripheral blood, collected on day 0 of AZD1222 vaccination. The sequence derives from an adult in good health. This chain uses TRBV19 with TRBJ1-3, with D uncertain. This CDR3 reads CASAQVFSGNTIYF. The DNA for the CDR3 is TGTGCCAGTGCGCAGGTCTTCTCTGGAAACACCATATATTTT.